This is a list of T cell receptor beta chains from one sample in a study of CD8 T cells in ankylosing spondylitis. TCRdb reanalysed the 5' RACE reads using MiXCR and keeps one entry per CDR3 protein. This table holds over 400,000 distinct CDR3 sequences, roughly 27% found once. Sample: blood, either unsorted or a sorted T cell fraction (not recorded which). These receptors all come from a male donor with ankylosing spondylitis. CDR3s include the opening cysteine and the closing phenylalanine or tryptophan. A D gene is named only where the DNA matches it firmly. Clone size, where shown, is once, few, many, or a class for clones that have expanded.

>TRBJ2-5|few|.|TRBV5-1
TGCGCCAGCAGCTTGGTCGGAGGGGTGGAGACCCAGTACTTC
CASSLVGGVETQYF
>TRBJ1-4|.|TRBD1|TRBV2
TGTGCCAGCAGCAAACAGGGGGCGGAGGAAAAACTGTTTTTT
CASSKQGAEEKLFF
>TRBJ2-3|few|TRBD2|TRBV20-1
TGCAGTGCTACAGAGCGGGAGGGCCTAACAGATACGCAGTATTTT
CSATEREGLTDTQYF
>TRBJ2-1|.|TRBD2|TRBV19
TGTGCCAGTAGTATTCCGCTAGCGGGAGGGCCCATCAATGAGCAGTTCTTC
CASSIPLAGGPINEQFF
>TRBJ2-7|.|TRBD2|TRBV9
TGTGCCAGCAGCGGAGGGACTAGCGGGAGGGCCGTCGGACAGTACTTC
CASSGGTSGRAVGQYF
>TRBJ1-1|.|TRBD1|TRBV28
TGTGCCAGCACGCGACAGGGGAACACTGAAGCTTTCTTT
CASTRQGNTEAFF
>TRBJ2-7|.|TRBD2|TRBV20-1
TGCAGTGCTAGGACTACAGCGGGAAACTACGAGCAGTACTTC
CSARTTAGNYEQYF
>TRBJ1-3|.|.|TRBV29-1
TGCAGCGCAGGTTTGGGCTCTGGAAACACCATATATTTT
CSAGLGSGNTIYF
>TRBJ2-1|few|TRBD2|TRBV20-1
TGCAGTGCTAGAGTTAGCGGGAGAGCGAATGAGCAGTTCTTC
CSARVSGRANEQFF
>TRBJ2-3|.|.|TRBV29-1
TGCAGCGAGGAACTGGGAGATACGCAGTATTTT
CSEELGDTQYF
>TRBJ2-1|.|.|TRBV5-1
TGCGCCAGCACCTCTGGAGGGGGGATCTCCTACAATGAGCAGTTCTTC
CASTSGGGISYNEQFF
>TRBJ2-2|.|.|TRBV6-1
TGTGCCAGCATCGGTGGGATGAACACCGGGGAGCTGTTTTTT
CASIGGMNTGELFF
>TRBJ2-2|few|TRBD1|TRBV12-3/TRBV12-4
TGTGCCAGCAGCCCAGGGACAGGTTTCGGCACCGGGGAGCTGTTTTTT
CASSPGTGFGTGELFF
>TRBJ1-1|few|.|TRBV7-9
TGTGCCAGCAACCCCGGGGGTGGGGCTTTCTTT
CASNPGGGAFF
>TRBJ1-3|.|.|TRBV24-1
TGTGCCACCAGTGATTCAACTTCAGGCAGCTCTGGAAACACCATATATTTT
CATSDSTSGSSGNTIYF
>TRBJ2-5|.|TRBD2|TRBV29-1
TGCAGCGCCGATCCGGGGAGGGGAGAGACCCAGTACTTC
CSADPGRGETQYF
>TRBJ2-3|.|.|TRBV7-9
TGTGCCAGCAGCGGCAGGAACGTAGCAGCAGATACGCAGTATTTT
CASSGRNVAADTQYF
>TRBJ1-6|many|TRBD1|TRBV12-3/TRBV12-4
TGTGCCAGCAGTTTATTTGGGACAGCGGGGTCACCCCTCCACTTT
CASSLFGTAGSPLHF
>TRBJ2-2|few|.|TRBV24-1
TGTGCCACCGGGGCTATAGCGAACACCGGGGAGCTGTTTTTT
CATGAIANTGELFF